This entry is about one T cell receptor beta chain. Its antigen is unidentified. The entry originates in a study of OX40 agonist ivuxolimab in advanced cancers. Study-level background: Partial responses were observed in three patients, of whom one had hepatocellular carcinoma and two had cutaneous melanoma. Study conclusions and caveats: Fewer expanded clones were found on average in CD4+ than in CD8+ T cells. Expanded peripheral T cell antigen specificity was not determined.

The investigators sampled blood at baseline, at cycle 4 day 1, and at cycle 7 day 1. This CDR3 is 13 amino acids long. The V gene's germline CDR1 is KGHSH and CDR2 LQKENI. V lost 3 bases, J lost 15 bases, and 18 bases lay in between. Some clones are missing from TCRdb's copy, which holds only in-frame ones; the method was immunoSEQ multiplex PCR. Found here are 54,000 or so clones, 70% to 80% of them singletons; the top ten hold roughly 4%. The chain has TRBV18 and TRBJ2-1; D is perhaps TRBD2 (6 bases). The sample was CD4+ or CD8+ T cells sorted from blood, taken in a trial of the OX40 agonist ivuxolimab. The receptor was derived from an adult with an advanced solid tumor such as melanoma, head and neck, liver or kidney cancer. CDR3 DNA sequence: TGTGCCAGCTCACCTCGGACGGAGGAGGGATGGTTCTTC. Translation gives CASSPRTEEGWFF.